This TCR beta chain was sequenced for a study of cytomegalovirus exposure and HLA in healthy donors. Whole-study results and caveats: Solely CMV serostatus was available to characterize immune exposure. The study put 150 or so TCR beta chains on its list as cytomegalovirus-associated.

Details on this clone: What it binds is not known.

Germline CDR1 is SGHVS and CDR2 is FNYEAQ. Trimming took 5 bases from V and 3 from J, leaving 16 bases between them. CDR3 length equals 16 residues. This PCR relied on a set of 60 Vbeta primers and 13 Jbeta primers. Repertoires were generated with immunoSEQ multiplex PCR, while TCRdb's copy carries only in-frame clones and drops some. The sample lists under 75,000 clones; roughly 88% were seen once. Specimen: PBMCs. This TCR was sampled from a woman aged 25-40 years in good health and CMV-seronegative. The chain carries TRBV7-6 and TRBJ2-2; possible D gene TRBD1, 8 bases. The CDR3 loop reads CASSPRTGGDTGELFF. CDR3 DNA sequence: TGTGCCAGCAGCCCCCGAACAGGGGGGGACACCGGGGAGCTGTTTTTT.